This passage covers 6 T cell receptor beta chains from one sample sequenced in a study of regulatory T cells in long-lasting Graves disease. HTBI primers from iRepertoire and Arm-PCR of CDR3 regions yielded the TCR beta libraries. From the multiplex PCR reads, TCRdb called clonotypes with MiXCR, one entry per CDR3 protein. The sample holds roughly 400,000 distinct CDR3 sequences, 20% to 25% seen once. Time point defined: persistent/refractory GD, antithyroid drugs over 5 years with positive TRAb. There was RNA extracted from PBMCs, and the TCR library was made from it. The specimen comprised peripheral blood mononuclear cells (PBMCs), sampled when the disease was refractory, from a patient treated with antithyroid drugs. All receptors come from a female donor with Graves disease.

The sample holds many counts of this clonotype. The V gene is TRBV12-3 or TRBV12-4, the J gene TRBJ2-5, with TRBD2 matching 10 bases. The V gene end was trimmed by 6 bases and the J gene end by 7 bases; junction bases not matched to a gene: 8. This CDR3 is built from 14 residues. The CDR3 is CASSVSGRDGTQYF. The CDR3 DNA follows: TGTGCCAGCAGCGTGAGCGGGAGGGACGGGACCCAGTACTTC.

V usage is TRBV4-1 and J usage is TRBJ2-7; no definite D call. Germline lookup yields CDR1 MGHRA and CDR2 YSYEKL. The CDR3 is 14 residues long. The V gene lost 2 bases and the J gene lost 2 bases, with 10 bases spanning the gap. The CDR3 DNA reads as TGCGCCAGCAGCCAAACGACTGGACCCTACGAGCAGTACTTC. Protein product: CASSQTTGPYEQYF.

There are many counts of this clonotype. The chain recombines TRBV6-2 or TRBV6-3 with TRBJ2-7, with a tentative D call TRBD1 (7 bases). V dropped 4 bases and J dropped 3 bases, with 13 bases sitting between them. Germline V gene data show CDR1 as MNHEY and CDR2 as SVGEGT. The CDR3 is 14 residues long. The CDR3 DNA reads as TGTGCCAGCAGTTTGTCGCAGGGGGGCTACGAGCAGTACTTC. Encoded protein: CASSLSQGGYEQYF.

The chain carries TRBV19 and TRBJ2-7, with TRBD2 as a possible D gene (5 bases). Trimming pared 0 bases from V and 6 bases from J, leaving 12 bases between. Germline V gives CDR1 LNHDA, CDR2 SQIVND (reference sequence). The CDR3 is 14 amino acids. The CDR3 spells CASSIEGLAGEQYF. The CDR3 DNA is TGTGCCAGTAGTATAGAAGGGCTAGCTGGCGAGCAGTACTTC.

This clonotype came up many times. The chain carries TRBV6-1 and TRBJ1-2; tentatively, D is TRBD1 (5 bases). CDR1 is MNHNS, CDR2 SASEGT, per germline. There are 12 residues in the CDR3. V gave up 7 bases and J gave up 0 bases, with 6 bases separating them. The CDR3 is CASKQANYGYTF. The CDR3 nucleotides are TGTGCCAGCAAACAGGCTAACTATGGCTACACCTTC.

This clonotype was counted ten times or more. Here the CDR3 DNA reads TGTGCCAGCAGTTACTCGACAGGTCACAATTCACCCCTCCACTTT. Amino acid sequence: CASSYSTGHNSPLHF. The chain couples TRBV6-2 or TRBV6-3 to TRBJ1-6; possibly TRBD1 for D (6 bases). Deletions cut 0 bases from V and 7 bases from J, with 10 bases between. Germline V CDR1 and CDR2: MNHEY, SVGEGT. The length of the CDR3 is 15 residues.